The table lists the clone carrying this TCR beta chain with a few counts. Its antigen is unknown. Individually, cDNA molecules had unique molecular identifiers attached to them. Using its own MiXCR run on the 5' RACE reads, TCRdb lists one record per CDR3 protein. The sample carries about 20,000 distinct CDR3 sequences, 4% to 5% recorded once. This sample is part of a study of early T cells in non-severe SARS-CoV-2 infection. Study-level findings and limits: The VDJdb matching leaned toward anti-spike CD8 responses and overlooked private and CD4 specificities.

Sequenced material: whole blood. This clonotype originated in an adult who was a healthcare worker with PCR-confirmed SARS-CoV-2 infection or an uninfected control (not recorded which).

The CDR3 nucleotides are TGTGCCAGCTGGGACAGGAGCTCCTACGAGCAGTACTTC. Amino acids: CASWDRSSYEQYF. This chain uses TRBV25-1 with TRBJ2-7; 8 bases line up with TRBD1. The CDR3 contains 13 residues. Trimming removed 8 bases from V and 0 bases from J; junction bases left unmatched: 3. Germline CDR1 MGHDK, CDR2 SYGVNS.